The 28 T cell receptor beta chains presented below share a single source sample, sequenced in a study of blood T cell repertoires in COVID-19. Generated by immunoSEQ multiplex PCR, the TCRdb table keeps only in-frame clones and is missing some. The repertoire has about 160,000 clones, around 86% of them found once; the top ten carry under 3.5%. Sequencing was performed on peripheral blood. The receptor source for this set is a man in his 70s with acute or convalescent COVID-19.

The chain couples TRBV14 to TRBJ2-1, with 11 bases matching TRBD2. Per germline, CDR1 SGHDN and CDR2 FVKESK. The ends lost 0 bases at V and 6 bases at J; junction bases unmatched: 7. The CDR3 is 17 residues long. The CDR3 protein is CASSQDRGTSGGNEQFF. In nucleotides, the CDR3 is TGTGCCAGCAGCCAAGATAGGGGGACTAGCGGCGGCAATGAGCAGTTCTTC.

CDR3 in amino acids: CSFDRVETGELFF. CDR3 DNA sequence: TGCAGCTTCGACAGGGTAGAGACCGGGGAGCTGTTTTTT. The chain is built from TRBV29-1 and TRBJ2-2; 7 bases agree with TRBD1. V lost 8 bases to trimming and J lost 5 bases; unmatched junction nucleotides: 8. CDR3 length: 13 amino acids. Looked up from germline, CDR1 is SQVTM and CDR2 is ANQGSEA.

This rearrangement joins TRBV24-1 to TRBJ2-1, with D perhaps TRBD1 (5 bases). This CDR3 contains 17 residues. Germline CDR1 KGHDR, CDR2 SFDVKD. Between the trimmed V and J ends, which lost 3 bases and 4 bases, there was a span of 18 bases. The CDR3 here is CATSDKWTTGAYNEQFF. The CDR3 coding sequence is TGTGCCACCAGTGATAAGTGGACCACTGGGGCTTACAATGAGCAGTTCTTC.

The chain recombines TRBV7-2 with TRBJ1-2; TRBD1 might be the D (6 bases). This CDR3 comprises 13 residues. In germline, CDR1 is SGHTA, CDR2 FQGNSA. The germline V and J ends were trimmed by 7 bases and 8 bases, with 17 bases remaining between them. The CDR3 loop is CASTHGQIDGYTF. The CDR3 region has the DNA TGTGCCAGCACCCACGGACAGATCGACGGCTACACCTTC.

The chain uses TRBV19 and TRBJ2-1, with 7 bases lining up with TRBD1. Germline-derived CDR1 and CDR2 are LNHDA and SQIVND (reference sequence). The V gene end was trimmed by 4 bases and the J gene end by 3 bases; junction bases not matched to a gene: 3. The CDR3 extends over 14 amino acids. The CDR3 sequence is CASSRGQNYNEQFF. Here the CDR3 DNA reads TGTGCCAGTAGTAGGGGACAGAACTACAATGAGCAGTTCTTC.

The gene calls are TRBV6-5 and TRBJ1-4, with D perhaps TRBD1 (6 bases). Deletions cut 6 bases from V and 6 bases from J, with 14 bases between. CDR3 size: 14 residues. Germline CDR1 reads MNHEY; CDR2 reads SVGAGI. The CDR3 spells CASSQGMADEKLFF. The CDR3 region has the DNA TGTGCCAGCAGCCAGGGGATGGCGGATGAAAAACTGTTTTTT.

The V gene is TRBV3-1 (or the pseudogene TRBV3-2), the J gene TRBJ2-1; 8 bases are a match to TRBD1. The CDR3 covers 15 residues. J gave up 8 bases and V 1 base, and 7 bases lay outside the gene matches. CDR1 LGHDT and CDR2 YNNKEL come from the germline V gene (reference sequence). The CDR3 loop is CASSQGRQGADEQFF. The CDR3 nucleotides are TGTGCCAGCAGCCAAGGGCGGCAGGGGGCCGATGAGCAGTTCTTC.

V gene TRBV7-8 combines with J gene TRBJ2-7; TRBD1 might be the D (6 bases). The J call may be faulty, since TRBJ2-5 better matches the DNA end. Germline V gives CDR1 SGHVS, CDR2 FQNEAQ. The CDR3 extends over 18 amino acids. Here the CDR3 reads CASSFRATGPRLQETQYF. The CDR3 DNA reads TGTGCCAGCAGCTTCAGAGCGACAGGCCCGCGACTACAAGAGACCCAGTACTTC.

The chain has TRBV5-4 and TRBJ1-4, with unresolved D. The CDR3 is 15 amino acids. Trimming removed 4 bases from V and 6 bases from J, with 16 bases in between. In germline, CDR1 is SGHNT, CDR2 YYREEE (reference sequence). This CDR3 reads CASSRAVGQDEKLFF. The CDR3 nucleotides are TGTGCCAGCAGCCGCGCCGTTGGTCAGGATGAAAAACTGTTTTTT.

This clone was picked up one time. The V gene is TRBV28, the J gene TRBJ1-1; TRBD1 matches 8 bases. V lost 2 bases and J lost 5; bases outside the gene matches: 16. Germline V gene sequence: CDR1 MDHEN, CDR2 SYDVKM. CDR3 size: 18 residues. CDR3 sequence: CASSLRVWTGIATTEAFF. As DNA, the CDR3 is TGTGCCAGCAGTTTAAGGGTGTGGACAGGGATAGCGACGACTGAAGCTTTCTTT. Full variable domain (outside the CDR3, taken from reference TRBV28 and TRBJ1-1): DVKVTQSSRYLVKRTGEKVFLECVQDMDHENMFWYRQDPGLGLRLIYFSYDVKMKEKGDIPEGYSVSREKKERFSLILESASTNQTSMYLCASSLRVWTGIATTEAFFGQGTRLTVV.

The chain joins TRBV28 to TRBJ1-2, with TRBD1 identical over 7 bases. V lost 6 bases to trimming and J lost 14 bases; unmatched junction nucleotides: 12. The CDR3 contains 12 residues. Germline loops: CDR1 MDHEN, CDR2 SYDVKM. CDR3 sequence (DNA): TGTGCCAGCAGAACCCTTACAGGGGAAAGAACCTTC. This gives the protein CASRTLTGERTF.

A remark on this clone: Other DNA sequences in this specimen translate into the identical CDR3. The DNA of the CDR3 is TGTGCCAGCAGCTTAGGGACTAGCACAGATACGCAGTATTTT. Its translation is CASSLGTSTDTQYF. The chain has TRBV7-2 and TRBJ2-3, with D maybe TRBD2 (5 bases). The germline gives CDR1 SGHTA, CDR2 FQGNSA. Trimming shortened V by 1 base and J by 0 bases, and 5 bases separated the two germline ends. This CDR3 spans 14 amino acids.

This chain uses TRBV9 with TRBJ2-7; the D gene is possibly TRBD1 (6 bases). This CDR3 is 14 amino acids long. The germline gives CDR1 SGDLS, CDR2 YYNGEE. V was pared by 3 bases and J by 5 bases, with 15 bases between. CDR3: CASSADRWGDEQYF. Written as DNA, the CDR3 is TGTGCCAGCAGCGCAGACAGGTGGGGCGACGAGCAGTACTTC.

This chain uses TRBV9 with TRBJ2-2; possible D gene TRBD1, 6 bases. Trimming pared 3 bases from V and 0 bases from J, leaving 12 bases between. The V gene's germline CDR1 is SGDLS and CDR2 YYNGEE. The CDR3 length is 16 residues. CDR3 residues: CASSAAGTTNTGELFF. The CDR3, as DNA: TGTGCCAGCAGCGCCGCCGGGACAACGAACACCGGGGAGCTGTTTTTT. Drawing the rest from reference TRBV9 and TRBJ2-2, the complete variable domain is DSGVTQTPKHLITATGQRVTLRCSPRSGDLSVYWYQQSLDQGLQFLIQYYNGEERAKGNILERFSAQQFPDLHSELNLSSLELGDSALYFCASSAAGTTNTGELFFGEGSRLTVL.

The gene calls are TRBV3-1 (or the pseudogene TRBV3-2) and TRBJ2-3; 9 bases line up with TRBD2. The CDR3 sequence is 14 residues long. CDR1 and CDR2 (germline): LGHDT, YNNKEL (reference sequence). The V and J ends lost 8 bases and 2 bases, in that order; junction bases with no gene match: 5. The CDR3 coding sequence is TGTGCCAGCCGCCGGACTAGCGACACAGATACGCAGTATTTT. It codes for CASRRTSDTDTQYF.

J is TRBJ2-1 and V is TRBV10-3, with 7 bases lining up with TRBD2. This CDR3 comprises 15 residues. Unmatched junction bases numbered 2, after V lost 3 bases and J lost 0 bases. Germline values: CDR1 ENHRY, CDR2 SYGVKD. The DNA of the CDR3 is TGTGCCATCAGTGATTCGGGAGGCTCCTACAATGAGCAGTTCTTC. It encodes CAISDSGGSYNEQFF.

This rearrangement joins TRBV10-3 to TRBJ2-3, with D hard to call. CDR3 length equals 15 residues. CDR1 ENHRY and CDR2 SYGVKD come from the germline V gene. Trimming took 1 base from V and 2 from J, leaving 10 bases between them. CDR3 DNA: TGTGCCATCAGTGAGTGGCAACCCAACACAGATACGCAGTATTTT. It specifies CAISEWQPNTDTQYF.

The genes are TRBV6-6 and TRBJ1-6; D unclear. Germline V gene data show CDR1 as MNHNY and CDR2 as SVGAGI (reference sequence). This CDR3 spans 15 amino acids. The V gene lost 7 bases and the J gene lost 4 bases, with 14 bases spanning the gap. The CDR3 DNA reads TGTGCCAGCAAGGAGAGAGATAATTATAATTCACCCCTCCACTTT. Translated, it gives CASKERDNYNSPLHF.

This clone was recorded only once. The V and J genes are TRBV2 and TRBJ2-7; TRBD2 matches at 7 bases. CDR1 and CDR2 from the germline V gene are SNHLY and FYNNEI. This CDR3 comprises 16 residues. Trimming cost V 6 bases and J 3 bases; bases outside gene matches: 14. As DNA, the CDR3 is TGTGCCAGCAGGCTGGAGGGCGGGAGCCTAAACTACGAGCAGTACTTC. Encoded protein: CASRLEGGSLNYEQYF.

The chain carries TRBV7-2 and TRBJ1-5; D remains unclear. CDR1 SGHTA and CDR2 FQGNSA come from the germline V gene. CDR3 length equals 12 residues. The V and J ends lost 6 bases and 3 bases respectively, with 6 bases between them. The CDR3 coding sequence is TGTGCCAGCAGTTTCTCCAATCAGCCCCAGCATTTT. Amino acids: CASSFSNQPQHF.

The rearrangement joins TRBV18 to TRBJ2-5; D might be TRBD1 (5 bases). Germline lookup yields CDR1 KGHSH and CDR2 LQKENI. This CDR3 is built from 15 residues. The V gene lost 2 bases and the J gene lost 5 bases, with 15 bases spanning the gap. CDR3 nucleotide sequence: TGTGCCAGCTCACCAGGGGCAGGCGGTCGGGAGACCCAGTACTTC. This codes for CASSPGAGGRETQYF. Full variable domain (missing parts from reference TRBV18 and TRBJ2-5): NAGVMQNPRHLVRRRGQEARLRCSPMKGHSHVYWYRQLPEEGLKFMVYLQKENIIDESGMPKERFSAEFPKEGPSILRIQQVVRGDSAAYFCASSPGAGGRETQYFGPGTRLLVL.

This clone occurred once. J is TRBJ2-2 and V is TRBV9; 10 bases map to TRBD2. The germline V gene encodes CDR1 SGDLS and CDR2 YYNGEE. The CDR3 loop spans 15 amino acids. V was clipped by 0 bases and J by 6 bases; unmatched bases: 2. In DNA, the CDR3 is TGTGCCAGCAGCGTAGGTCTAGCGGGAGCCGGGGAGCTGTTTTTT. Its protein is CASSVGLAGAGELFF.

Only a few counts were recorded for this clone. V gene TRBV5-4 combines with J gene TRBJ2-5, with 13 bases fitting TRBD2. This CDR3 is 17 amino acids long. Germline lookup yields CDR1 SGHNT and CDR2 YYREEE (reference sequence). After removal of 0 bases from V and 4 bases from J, the junction contained 6 bases not matched to a gene. The CDR3 spells CASSLDGLAGVGETQYF. The CDR3 nucleotides are TGTGCCAGCAGCTTGGACGGACTAGCGGGAGTTGGAGAGACCCAGTACTTC.

This clone was recorded once. This chain connects TRBV7-3 to TRBJ2-3, with D perhaps matching TRBD2 (5 bases). The germline V and J ends were trimmed by 5 bases and 6 bases, with 15 bases remaining between them. This CDR3 region has 14 residues. Germline CDR1 SGHTA, CDR2 FQGTGA. The CDR3 DNA reads as TGTGCCAGCAGCCTCGACTACCCGGGGGATACGCAGTATTTT. Encoded protein: CASSLDYPGDTQYF.

The count of this clone is one. This chain connects TRBV2 to TRBJ2-3, with 7 positions matching TRBD2. The CDR3 consists of 14 residues. V trimming: 7 bases; J trimming: 2 bases; junction bases outside the gene matches: 6. Germline CDR1 is SNHLY and CDR2 is FYNNEI. The CDR3 DNA follows: TGTGCCAGCAAGGCTAGCGGACACACAGATACGCAGTATTTT. Translated, it gives CASKASGHTDTQYF.

V gene TRBV5-1 combines with J gene TRBJ2-3; 10 bases fit TRBD2. V trimming: 4 bases; J trimming: 14 bases; junction bases outside the gene matches: 10. CDR3 length equals 13 residues. Germline V gives CDR1 SGHRS, CDR2 YFSETQ. CDR3 protein: CASSKGTSEAPYF. In DNA form, the CDR3 reads TGCGCCAGCAGCAAAGGGACTAGCGAGGCACCGTATTTT.

The chain uses TRBV5-6 and TRBJ2-3; 12 bases fit TRBD2. The CDR3 loop spans 18 amino acids. The V and J ends lost 1 base and 1 base, in that order; junction bases with no gene match: 7. Germline loops: CDR1 SGHDT, CDR2 YYEEEE. CDR3 sequence reads: CASSLRLAGGPGTDTQYF. DNA for the CDR3: TGTGCCAGCAGCTTGAGGCTAGCGGGAGGGCCAGGCACAGATACGCAGTATTTT.

This clone was observed once. The chain has TRBV13 and TRBJ1-4; TRBD1 agrees at 9 bases. Germline CDR1 and CDR2: PRHDT and FYEKMQ (reference sequence). The junction had 5 bases not matched to a gene; V was cut back by 5 bases and J by 4 bases. CDR3 length: 15 residues. The CDR3 nucleotides are TGTGCCAGCAGCACCCGGGGACAGGGTAATGAAAAACTGTTTTTT. Its translation is CASSTRGQGNEKLFF.